This T cell receptor beta chain is from a study of T cells after yellow fever vaccination (dated by TCRdb to the late 2010s). Describing the broader study: The SMART-Seq v4 Ultra Low Input RNA kit was used to prepare libraries from fractions with low cell numbers. To follow T-cell clones before and after both primary and booster YFV17D yellow fever vaccination, bulk TCR alpha and beta repertoires underwent longitudinal sequencing. Two healthy male donors, one aged 18 to 30 and one aged 30 to 40 years, made up the cohort. Bulk PBMC replicates and cell subsets were isolated from blood drawn at multiple timepoints before and after both primary and secondary immunization. What the authors observed across the whole study: After the booster, most of the clones that had expanded following primary vaccination were detected again (almost 98% of CD4 and roughly 90% of CD8), which suggests that memory was broadly maintained. Compared with the primary T-cell response, the secondary T-cell response was weaker but faster, peaking on day 5 rather than day 15. A small fraction of clonotypes showed up in both the CD4 and CD8 compartments, probably as a result of convergent recombination. Only two donors were included in the study, so the extent to which the findings can be generalized is limited. Because abundant contaminating clonotypes from the bulk population could be contained in FACS-sorted repertoires, computational filtering was required.

At the junction V is shortened by 3 bases and J by 8 bases; bases outside the gene matches: 5. The CDR3 runs 14 residues from the cysteine to the phenylalanine. The entry retains the CDR3 DNA only, 42 bases that are in frame from base 1. The sequencer was an Illumina NovaSeq 6000. Synthesis of TCR cDNA relied on 5'RACE template switching, a step that introduced a universal primer site along with unique molecular identifiers. Priming for cDNA synthesis came from both the TCR alpha and TCR beta constant segments. Libraries were amplified in two PCR steps, with sample barcodes and sequencing adapters added in the second step. Sequencing of libraries was performed on Illumina HiSeq 2500 (2x100 bp) or NovaSeq (2x150 bp). The paper's data handling went like this. Reads were demultiplexed and collapsed into UMI consensus sequences with MIGEC, and V(D)J alignment was performed with MiXCR. Vaccine-responding clonotypes were identified with edgeR using replicate PBMC samples, with FDR below 0.01 and a log2 fold change above 5 up to day 15 being required. CD4 or CD8 identity was assigned to each bulk clonotype according to whether the clonotype was present at higher abundance in the sequenced CD4 repertoire or the sequenced CD8 repertoire. The raw public reads went through TCRdb reprocessing: fastp at Q25, MiXCR clone calling, in-frame beta chains kept. Every distinct CDR3 protein forms one entry, paired with its most common genes and DNA. None of the V and J calls come from the authors' own analysis; TCRdb made them. Within this sample are about 320,000 distinct CDR3 sequences, with 4% to 5.5% of them counted one time only. In total, the top ten clones hold roughly 19% of the sample.

This specimen's treatment or condition label, per the study, means: live attenuated yellow fever vaccine strain. At every blood-draw timepoint, two biological replicates of bulk PBMCs were collected. PBMCs were isolated from peripheral blood using a standard Ficoll-Paque protocol. RNA was extracted with TriZol from bulk PBMCs, CD4 and CD8 fractions, and dextramer-positive and dextramer-negative fractions. In its sample, this clonotype was seen many times. This receptor's antigen is unknown. Nothing much larger sits one base from this clone, and base qualities are not available. Specimen: PBMCs, collected 15 days after the yellow fever booster vaccination. The chain is assembled from TRBV12-3 or TRBV12-4 and TRBJ2-2, and TRBD1 aligns with 8 junction nucleotides. This receptor was identified in a man aged 18 to 29 who received the YFV17D yellow fever vaccine. The encoded CDR3 is CASSFQGAAGELFF. Here is the DNA: TGTGCCAGCAGTTTTCAGGGGGCGGCTGGGGAGCTGTTTTTT.